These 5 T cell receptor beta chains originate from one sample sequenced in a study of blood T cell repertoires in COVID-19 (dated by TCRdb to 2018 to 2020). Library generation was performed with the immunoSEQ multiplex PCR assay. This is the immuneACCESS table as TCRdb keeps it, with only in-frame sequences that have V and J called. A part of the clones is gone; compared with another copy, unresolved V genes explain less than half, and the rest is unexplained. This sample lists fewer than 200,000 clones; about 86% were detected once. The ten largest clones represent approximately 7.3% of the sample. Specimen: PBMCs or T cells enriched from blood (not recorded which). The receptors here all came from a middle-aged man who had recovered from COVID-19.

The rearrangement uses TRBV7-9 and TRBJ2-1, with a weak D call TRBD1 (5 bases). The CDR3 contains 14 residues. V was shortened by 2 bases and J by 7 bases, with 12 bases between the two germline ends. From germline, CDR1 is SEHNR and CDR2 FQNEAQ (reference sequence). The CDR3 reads CASSLNPGLNEQFF. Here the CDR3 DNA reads TGTGCCAGCAGCTTAAATCCAGGGCTTAATGAGCAGTTCTTC.

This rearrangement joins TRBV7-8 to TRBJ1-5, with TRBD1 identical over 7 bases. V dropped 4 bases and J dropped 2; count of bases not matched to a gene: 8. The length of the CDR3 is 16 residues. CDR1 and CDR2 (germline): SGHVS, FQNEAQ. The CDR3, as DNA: TGTGCCAGCAGCTCTTACAGGGGACGGGGCAATCAGCCCCAGCATTTT. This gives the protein CASSSYRGRGNQPQHF.

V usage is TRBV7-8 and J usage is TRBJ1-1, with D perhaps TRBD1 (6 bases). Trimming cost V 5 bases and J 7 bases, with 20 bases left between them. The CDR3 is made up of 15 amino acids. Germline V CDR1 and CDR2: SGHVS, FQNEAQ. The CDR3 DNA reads TGTGCCAGCAGCCCAGAATCACCAGGGGTAGGTGAAGCTTTCTTT. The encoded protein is CASSPESPGVGEAFF.

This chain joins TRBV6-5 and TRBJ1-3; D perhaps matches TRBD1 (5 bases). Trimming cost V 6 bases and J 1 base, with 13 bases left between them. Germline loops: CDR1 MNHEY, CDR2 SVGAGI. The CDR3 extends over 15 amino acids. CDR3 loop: CASRRQSRSGNTIYF. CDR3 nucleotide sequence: TGTGCCAGCAGAAGACAGAGTAGGTCTGGAAACACCATATATTTT.

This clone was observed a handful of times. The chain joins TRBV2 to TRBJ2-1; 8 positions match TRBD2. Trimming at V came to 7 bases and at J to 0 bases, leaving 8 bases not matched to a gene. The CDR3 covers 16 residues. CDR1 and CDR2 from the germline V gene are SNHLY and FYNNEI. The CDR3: CASMRLAGSSYNEQFF. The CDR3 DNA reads TGTGCCAGCATGAGATTAGCGGGAAGCTCCTACAATGAGCAGTTCTTC. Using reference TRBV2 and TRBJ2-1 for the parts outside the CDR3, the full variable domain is EPEVTQTPSHQVTQMGQEVILRCVPISNHLYFYWYRQILGQKVEFLVSFYNNEISEKSEIFDDQFSVERPDGSNFTLKIRSTKLEDSAMYFCASMRLAGSSYNEQFFGPGTRLTVL.